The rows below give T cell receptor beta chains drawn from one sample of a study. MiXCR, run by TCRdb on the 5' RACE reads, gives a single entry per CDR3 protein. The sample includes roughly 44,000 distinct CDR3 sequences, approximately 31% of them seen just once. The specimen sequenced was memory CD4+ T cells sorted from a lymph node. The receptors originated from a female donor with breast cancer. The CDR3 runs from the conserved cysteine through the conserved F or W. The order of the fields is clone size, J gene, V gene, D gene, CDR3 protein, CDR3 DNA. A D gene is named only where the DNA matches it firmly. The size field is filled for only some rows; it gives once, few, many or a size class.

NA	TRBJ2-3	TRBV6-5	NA	CASSYVAGVTDTQYF	TGTGCCAGCAGTTACGTTGCGGGCGTCACAGATACGCAGTATTTT
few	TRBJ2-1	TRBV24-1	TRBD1	CATSDPGTGGYNEQFF	TGTGCCACCAGTGACCCCGGGACAGGGGGGTACAATGAGCAGTTCTTC
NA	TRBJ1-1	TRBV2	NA	CASKGTRTEAFF	TGTGCCAGCAAGGGCACACGAACTGAAGCTTTCTTT
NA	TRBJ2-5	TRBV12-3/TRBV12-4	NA	CATTLGGQETQYF	TGTGCCACGACACTGGGGGGCCAAGAGACCCAGTACTTC
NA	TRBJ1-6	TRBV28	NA	CASSRGGKNSPLHF	TGTGCCAGCAGTCGAGGGGGAAAAAATTCACCCCTCCACTTT
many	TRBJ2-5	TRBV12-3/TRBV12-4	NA	CASSGLQTQYF	TGTGCCAGCTCCGGACTCCAGACCCAGTACTTC
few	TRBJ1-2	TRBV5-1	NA	CASSLGTHGNYGYTF	TGCGCCAGCAGCTTAGGGACACACGGCAACTATGGCTACACCTTC
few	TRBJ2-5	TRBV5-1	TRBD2	CASDRGGSGTQETQYF	TGCGCCAGCGACCGGGGGGGTAGCGGGACTCAAGAGACCCAGTACTTC
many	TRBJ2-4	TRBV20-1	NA	CSAGQTGYEGGQYF	TGCAGTGCTGGACAGACAGGCTACGAGGGTGGGCAGTACTTC
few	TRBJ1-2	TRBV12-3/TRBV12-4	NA	CASITKAGNYGYTF	TGTGCCAGCATCACCAAAGCAGGCAACTATGGCTACACCTTC
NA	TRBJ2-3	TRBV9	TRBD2	CASSATPLAGATDTQYF	TGTGCCAGCAGCGCCACCCCCCTAGCGGGAGCTACAGATACGCAGTATTTT
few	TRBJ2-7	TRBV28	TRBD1	CASRPKTGKVYEQYF	TGTGCCAGCAGACCAAAGACAGGGAAAGTATACGAGCAGTACTTC
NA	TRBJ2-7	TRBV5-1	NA	CASSLAAGEQYF	TGCGCCAGCAGCTTGGCAGCAGGGGAGCAGTACTTC
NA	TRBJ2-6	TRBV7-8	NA	CASSSADSYPGANVLTF	TGTGCCAGCAGCTCCGCCGACAGCTATCCTGGGGCCAACGTCCTGACTTTC
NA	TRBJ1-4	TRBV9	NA	CASSVESRANEKLFF	TGTGCCAGCAGCGTAGAATCCAGGGCGAATGAAAAACTGTTTTTT
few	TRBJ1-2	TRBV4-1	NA	CASSQGAGRYGYTF	TGCGCCAGCAGCCAAGGAGCAGGCCGGTATGGCTACACCTTC
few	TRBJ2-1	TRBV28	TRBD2	CASSLWTSGSGVNEQFF	TGTGCCAGCAGTTTATGGACTAGCGGGAGCGGGGTCAATGAGCAGTTCTTC
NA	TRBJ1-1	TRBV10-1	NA	CASSENLNTEAFF	TGCGCCAGCAGTGAGAATCTGAACACTGAAGCTTTCTTT
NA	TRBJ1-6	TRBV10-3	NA	CAIRKSGPNNSPLHF	TGTGCCATCAGGAAGAGCGGACCCAATAATTCACCCCTCCACTTT
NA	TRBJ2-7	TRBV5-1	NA	CASSLTIDSYEQYF	TGCGCCAGCAGTTTGACTATCGACTCCTACGAGCAGTACTTC
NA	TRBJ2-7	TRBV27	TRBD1	CASSTGTGAYEQYF	TGTGCCAGCAGCACCGGGACAGGGGCCTACGAGCAGTACTTC
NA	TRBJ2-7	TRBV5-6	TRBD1	CASRGQGGSYEQYF	TGTGCCAGCAGGGGACAGGGCGGCTCCTACGAGCAGTACTTC
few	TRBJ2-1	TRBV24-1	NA	CATSDTDRRVDEQFF	TGTGCCACCAGTGATACGGACAGGAGGGTGGATGAGCAGTTCTTC
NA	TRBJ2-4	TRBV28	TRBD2	CASSSSAGGNIQYF	TGTGCCAGCAGTTCGTCCGCGGGGGGAAACATTCAGTACTTC
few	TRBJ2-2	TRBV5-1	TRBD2	CASSWTSDSTGELFF	TGCGCCAGCAGTTGGACTAGCGATTCGACCGGGGAGCTGTTTTTT
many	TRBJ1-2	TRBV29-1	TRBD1	CSASLGTGVANYGYTF	TGCAGCGCATCACTTGGGACAGGGGTAGCTAACTATGGCTACACCTTC
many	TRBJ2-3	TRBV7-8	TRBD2	CASRELAGGPDTQYF	TGTGCCAGCAGGGAACTAGCGGGGGGACCAGATACGCAGTATTTT
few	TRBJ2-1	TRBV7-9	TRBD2	CASSVSSGSRDEQFF	TGTGCCAGCAGCGTTTCTAGCGGGAGTAGGGATGAGCAGTTCTTC
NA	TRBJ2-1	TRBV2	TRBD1	CASTSLRGRGNEQFF	TGTGCCAGCACCTCCCTCAGGGGGCGCGGCAATGAGCAGTTCTTC
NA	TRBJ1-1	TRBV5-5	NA	CASRPWGARSEAFF	TGTGCCAGCAGACCGTGGGGGGCACGATCTGAAGCTTTCTTT
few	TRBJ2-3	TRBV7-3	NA	CASSSTATGADTQYF	TGTGCCAGCAGCTCCACCGCGACAGGCGCAGATACGCAGTATTTT
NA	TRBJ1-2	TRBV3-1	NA	CASSPVRGDYTF	TGTGCCAGCAGCCCCGTACGAGGAGACTACACCTTC
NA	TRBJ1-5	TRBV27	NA	CASSDRWDNQPQHF	TGTGCCAGCAGCGACAGATGGGACAATCAGCCCCAGCATTTT
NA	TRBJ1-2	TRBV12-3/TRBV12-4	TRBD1	CASSPDRGARGYTF	TGTGCCAGCAGTCCAGACAGGGGGGCGCGCGGCTACACCTTC
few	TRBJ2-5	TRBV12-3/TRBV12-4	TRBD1	CASRNRDSDIWETQYF	TGTGCCAGCAGGAACCGGGACAGCGATATTTGGGAGACCCAGTACTTC
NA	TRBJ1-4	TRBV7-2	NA	CASSFQAAGNEKLFF	TGTGCCAGCAGCTTTCAAGCGGCGGGTAATGAAAAACTGTTTTTT
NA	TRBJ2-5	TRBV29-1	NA	CSVEVWGQETQYF	TGCAGCGTTGAAGTTTGGGGCCAAGAGACCCAGTACTTC
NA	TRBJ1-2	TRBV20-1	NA	CSAGESVGYTF	TGCAGTGCGGGGGAGTCCGTTGGCTACACCTTC
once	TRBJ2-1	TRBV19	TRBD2	CASSIGLAGVEQFF	TGTGCCAGTAGTATAGGACTAGCGGGAGTTGAGCAGTTCTTC
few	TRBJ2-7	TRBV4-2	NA	CASSQDEGFGEQYF	TGTGCCAGCAGCCAAGACGAGGGTTTTGGCGAGCAGTACTTC
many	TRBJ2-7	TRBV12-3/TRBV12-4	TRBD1	CASSGQGGPYEQYF	TGTGCCAGCTCTGGACAGGGGGGACCCTACGAGCAGTACTTC
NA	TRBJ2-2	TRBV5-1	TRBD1	CASSPNPTGANTGELFF	TGCGCCAGCAGCCCGAATCCGACAGGGGCCAACACCGGGGAGCTGTTTTTT
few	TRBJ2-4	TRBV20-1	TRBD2	CSARLAGGPNIQYF	TGCAGTGCTAGATTAGCGGGGGGTCCGAACATTCAGTACTTC
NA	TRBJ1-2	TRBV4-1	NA	CASSQDRQNFYGYTF	TGCGCCAGCAGCCAAGACCGACAGAATTTCTATGGCTACACCTTC
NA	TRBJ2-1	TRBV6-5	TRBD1	CASSYTGVNEQFF	TGTGCCAGCAGTTACACAGGGGTAAATGAGCAGTTCTTC
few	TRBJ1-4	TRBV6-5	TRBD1	CASSRLQGALEKLFF	TGTGCCAGCAGCCGCCTACAGGGGGCTCTTGAAAAACTGTTTTTT
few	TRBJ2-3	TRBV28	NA	CATNPNGGTQYF	TGTGCCACTAATCCCAACGGAGGTACGCAGTATTTT
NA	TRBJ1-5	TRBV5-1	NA	CASSADSGNQPQHF	TGCGCCAGCAGCGCCGACAGCGGCAATCAGCCCCAGCATTTT